This TCR beta chain derives from a study of beta chain features in type 1 diabetes. On the study more broadly: Patients looked much like healthy donors when it came to age, gender and cell yields. The study, taken as a whole, reports: Patients and controls would be equally affected if PCR favored shorter templates. Unsettled here was the matter of whether HLA type influences TCRB rearrangement. Type 1 diabetes patients had moderately but significantly shorter TCRB CDR3s in all four CD4+ subsets.

The germline CDR1 and CDR2 sequences are MDHEN and SYDVKM. This CDR3 spans 16 amino acids. V shed 4 bases and J 6 bases; nucleotides not matched to a gene: 10. Expressed TCRB transcripts were sequenced, since all the RNA that had been isolated was reverse transcribed. The protocol was immunoSEQ multiplex PCR, while the TCRdb copy is restricted to in-frame clones and leaves out a portion. The sample has some 350,000 clones; roughly 9.8% are singletons. This clone appeared a few times. Its antigen is not known. This clonotype was sampled from a man aged 30 to 45 with type 1 diabetes. The source material was central memory CD4+ T cells from blood. The rearrangement joins TRBV28 to TRBJ2-3; 10 nucleotides align to TRBD1. The chain's CDR3 is CASSSPWGQGMDTQYF. CDR3 sequence (DNA): TGTGCCAGCAGTTCCCCTTGGGGACAGGGGATGGATACGCAGTATTTT.